The clone carrying this TCR beta chain was counted a few times. The CDR3 loop spans 11 amino acids. Germline values: CDR1 KGHDR, CDR2 SFDVKD. The ends were cut back, 10 bases at V and 0 bases at J, with 5 bases in the middle. In the original processing: Cell counts per sample came from amplifying reference gene primers. Sequenced by immunoSEQ multiplex PCR; TCRdb stores in-frame clones only, minus some. V, J and clone size derive from that table, while D and trimming were established from the DNA sequence. The sample shows roughly 83,000 clones, around 86% of them seen only once. This sample was taken from a study of blood T cell repertoires in COVID-19. Background on the study: Acute and convalescent COVID-19 samples came from the United States, Italy and Spain. T cells, B-cell-depleted T cells, or PBMCs supplied cDNA or gDNA.

The chain joins TRBV24-1 to TRBJ1-2; no clear D. Sequenced sample: peripheral blood. This receptor was obtained from a man between 45 and 60 years old with active COVID-19. In nucleotides, the CDR3 is TGTGCCACACAAGCTAACTATGGCTACACCTTC. Its protein product is CATQANYGYTF.